These T cell receptor beta chains were read from a single sample in a study of blood T cell repertoires in COVID-19. Sequencing was performed with immunoSEQ multiplex PCR; in TCRdb, only in-frame clones are kept and a portion is missing. The data contain approximately 480,000 clones, 75% to 90% of them singletons. The sample taken for sequencing was PBMCs or T cells enriched from blood (not recorded which). These receptors all stem from a woman aged 18-30 years who had recovered from COVID-19. Each CDR3 is given with its conserved first and last residue. D genes are given only for firm matches. Rows may omit the clone size; those that give it use once, few, many or a size class.

>TRBV5-1|TRBJ2-1|NA|NA
CASSLVAGGTNEQFF
TGCGCCAGCAGCTTGGTAGCAGGGGGGACGAATGAGCAGTTCTTC
>TRBV4-1|TRBJ1-1|TRBD1|NA
CASSQPGQGTEAFF
TGCGCCAGCAGCCAACCGGGACAGGGGACTGAAGCTTTCTTT
>TRBV5-8|TRBJ2-3|TRBD2|NA
CASSPLAGGGTDTQYF
TGTGCCAGCAGCCCGCTAGCGGGGGGCGGTACAGATACGCAGTATTTT
>TRBV27|TRBJ2-5|NA|NA
CASSLKGLQETQYF
TGTGCCAGCAGTTTAAAGGGACTCCAAGAGACCCAGTACTTC
>TRBV11-2|TRBJ1-1|NA|once
CASSPSRRDEAFF
TGTGCCAGCAGCCCCAGCAGGAGGGATGAAGCTTTCTTT
>TRBV5-1|TRBJ1-1|NA|NA
CASSPVDRQNTEAFF
TGCGCCAGCAGCCCGGTTGACAGGCAGAACACTGAAGCTTTCTTT
>TRBV18|TRBJ1-4|NA|few
CASSLDQGEKLFF
TGTGCCAGCTCACTTGACCAGGGGGAAAAACTGTTTTTT
>TRBV2|TRBJ2-1|NA|NA
CARLPRGAGWDEQFF
TGTGCCAGACTCCCCCGGGGGGCGGGTTGGGATGAGCAGTTCTTC
>TRBV28|TRBJ2-5|TRBD1|NA
CASGLYRGEGETQYF
TGTGCCAGCGGATTATACAGGGGCGAGGGGGAGACCCAGTACTTC
>TRBV10-3|TRBJ1-6|TRBD1|few
CAISESRQGSPLHF
TGTGCCATCAGTGAGTCCAGACAGGGTTCACCCCTCCACTTT